What follows are 9 T cell receptor beta chains derived from one specimen sequenced in a study of blood T cell repertoires in COVID-19. Clones were sequenced by immunoSEQ multiplex PCR, and TCRdb holds only the in-frame ones, with some missing. The sample records about 34,000 clones, around 90% being singletons. The sample comprised peripheral blood. These receptors came from a woman at least 80 years old with acute or convalescent COVID-19.

The chain's CDR3 is CASSQDRTGPLKLFF. In nucleotides, the CDR3 is TGCGCCAGCAGCCAAGATAGAACAGGCCCTCTCAAACTGTTTTTT. The chain is built from TRBV4-3 and TRBJ1-4, with a possible D match to TRBD1 (5 bases). The V and J ends lost 0 bases and 11 bases respectively, with 16 bases between them. Germline values: CDR1 LGHNA, CDR2 YSLEER. The CDR3 consists of 15 residues.

The genes are TRBV9 and TRBJ1-2; no reliable D call. V lost 0 bases to trimming and J lost 2 bases, with 5 bases between them. Per germline, CDR1 SGDLS and CDR2 YYNGEE. The CDR3 is 13 residues long. Here the CDR3 reads CASSVGQNYGYTF. In DNA, the CDR3 is TGTGCCAGCAGCGTAGGACAAAACTATGGCTACACCTTC.

This clone showed up just once. This chain links TRBV18 with TRBJ1-2, with D uncertain. In germline, CDR1 is KGHSH, CDR2 LQKENI. V was trimmed by 2 bases and J by 3 bases, leaving 10 bases between them. The CDR3 is 14 residues long. CDR3 in amino acids: CASSPSQEDYGYTF. The CDR3 region has the DNA TGTGCCAGCTCACCAAGCCAGGAGGACTATGGCTACACCTTC. The complete variable domain, with remaining parts taken from reference TRBV18 and TRBJ1-2, reads NAGVMQNPRHLVRRRGQEARLRCSPMKGHSHVYWYRQLPEEGLKFMVYLQKENIIDESGMPKERFSAEFPKEGPSILRIQQVVRGDSAAYFCASSPSQEDYGYTFGSGTRLTVV.

This chain links TRBV27 with TRBJ1-4, with D hard to call. CDR3 length: 15 amino acids. CDR1 MNHEY and CDR2 SMNVEV come from the germline V gene (reference sequence). V was pared by 7 bases and J by 0 bases, with 12 bases between. This chain's CDR3 is CASKGGLATNEKLFF. Here the CDR3 DNA reads TGTGCCAGCAAAGGCGGGCTAGCAACTAATGAAAAACTGTTTTTT.

This sequence joins TRBV20-1 and TRBJ2-7; 9 bases agree with TRBD1. CDR3 length: 15 residues. The germline V gene has CDR1 DFQATT and CDR2 SNEGSKA (reference sequence). Germline trimming cut 3 bases from V and 6 bases from J; bases unmatched to any gene: 12. The CDR3 DNA is TGCAGTGCTAGTGATCCGAGACAGGGGGTTCTCGAGCAGTACTTC. It is translated as CSASDPRQGVLEQYF.

The chain couples TRBV10-3 to TRBJ1-2, with D tentatively TRBD1 (6 bases). Germline V lookup: CDR1 ENHRY, CDR2 SYGVKD. Between the trimmed V and J ends, which lost 5 bases and 6 bases, there was a span of 10 bases. This CDR3 has 12 amino acids. The CDR3 DNA is TGTGCCATCAGTCCGTACAGGGATGGCTACACCTTC. Translated: CAISPYRDGYTF.

V and J are TRBV28 and TRBJ1-2; D perhaps matches TRBD1 (5 bases). Trimming removed 3 bases from V and 7 bases from J, with 24 bases in between. Germline V gene data show CDR1 as MDHEN and CDR2 as SYDVKM. The CDR3 has 17 residues. In DNA, the CDR3 is TGTGCCAGCAGTTTGGGGTTTTCGCTAGGGGCGGGAGGTGGCTACACCTTC. It yields the protein CASSLGFSLGAGGGYTF.

This rearrangement joins TRBV6-5 to TRBJ1-5; no definite D call. Trimming pared 7 bases from V and 4 bases from J, leaving 11 bases between. Germline assignment: CDR1 MNHEY and CDR2 SVGAGI. This CDR3 region has 13 residues. The CDR3 is CASKVTPNQPQHF. The CDR3 region has the DNA TGTGCCAGCAAAGTGACACCTAATCAGCCCCAGCATTTT.

The chain couples TRBV28 to TRBJ2-1, with 7 positions matching TRBD2. Trimming took 2 bases from V and 9 from J; bases not matched to a gene: 7. CDR1 and CDR2 (germline): MDHEN, SYDVKM. The CDR3 runs to 14 residues. CDR3 DNA sequence: TGTGCCAGCAGTTTACACCATTCTAGCGGTGAGCAGTTCTTC. Translating it yields CASSLHHSSGEQFF. The entire variable domain, with the rest obtained from reference TRBV28 and TRBJ2-1, is as follows: DVKVTQSSRYLVKRTGEKVFLECVQDMDHENMFWYRQDPGLGLRLIYFSYDVKMKEKGDIPEGYSVSREKKERFSLILESASTNQTSMYLCASSLHHSSGEQFFGPGTRLTVL.